Listed here are 32 T cell receptor beta chains from one sample, sequenced in a study of T-cell memory formation after mild COVID-19. TCRdb re-analysed the 5' RACE reads in MiXCR, keeping a single row per CDR3 protein. The data hold more than 450,000 distinct CDR3 sequences, with under 20% observed a single time. Sequencing input: PBMCs or a T cell subset sorted from them (not recorded which). Source of these receptors: an adult woman who had mild COVID-19 (a few samples of this study predate the infection). Cell type and time point are not known.

This clonotype was detected a few times. The J gene is TRBJ2-7, the V gene TRBV30; 7 bases match TRBD1. The CDR3 runs to 15 residues. V lost 1 base and J lost 1; bases outside the gene matches: 7. CDR1 GTSNPN and CDR2 SVGIG come from the germline V gene (reference sequence). CDR3 protein: CAWSDKQGISYEQYF. CDR3 nucleotide sequence: TGTGCCTGGAGTGATAAACAGGGGATTTCCTACGAGCAGTACTTC.

This chain links TRBV12-3 or TRBV12-4 with TRBJ2-1, with 11 bases aligning to TRBD2. Losses at the gene ends were 3 bases for V and 8 bases for J; bases not matched to a gene: 3. The CDR3 covers 14 residues. As DNA, the CDR3 is TGTGCCAGCAGTTTGACTAGCGGGGTCGATGAGCAGTTCTTC. The encoded protein is CASSLTSGVDEQFF.

The chain employs TRBV29-1 and TRBJ2-3; D is undetermined. Germline lookup yields CDR1 SQVTM and CDR2 ANQGSEA. The CDR3 is 14 residues long. The V gene lost 0 bases and the J gene lost 0 bases, with 7 bases spanning the gap. This chain's CDR3 is CSVEDGLSTDTQYF. The CDR3 nucleotides read TGCAGCGTTGAAGATGGGCTGAGCACAGATACGCAGTATTTT.

This clonotype was counted between two and nine times. The chain links TRBV29-1 to TRBJ2-6; D gene ambiguous. Germline CDR1 reads SQVTM; CDR2 reads ANQGSEA. The V end lost 4 bases, the J end lost 1 base, and 17 bases lay between the germline ends. The CDR3 runs to 17 residues. This chain's CDR3 is CSVAGVVWESGANVLTF. The DNA of the CDR3 is TGCAGCGTTGCCGGCGTAGTCTGGGAATCTGGGGCCAACGTCCTGACTTTC. Complete variable domain (other parts from reference TRBV29-1 and TRBJ2-6): SAVISQKPSRDICQRGTSLTIQCQVDSQVTMMFWYRQQPGQSLTLIATANQGSEATYESGFVIDKFPISRPNLTFSTLTVSNMSPEDSSIYLCSVAGVVWESGANVLTFGAGSRLTVL.

The chain carries TRBV9 and TRBJ2-7; no clear D. With 0 bases removed from V and 5 bases from J, the gap between germline ends came to 12 bases. This CDR3 is 14 amino acids long. Germline lookup yields CDR1 SGDLS and CDR2 YYNGEE. The CDR3 coding sequence is TGTGCCAGCAGCGTAGGTGCAGCCCGGGACGAGCAGTACTTC. Translation: CASSVGAARDEQYF.

The J gene is TRBJ2-5, the V gene TRBV6-5, with 7 bases aligning to TRBD1. The CDR3 extends over 14 amino acids. V was pared by 2 bases and J by 5 bases, with 5 bases of the junction left unmatched. Germline values: CDR1 MNHEY, CDR2 SVGAGI. Written as DNA, the CDR3 is TGTGCCAGCAGTTACAGGGGGCGAGTGGAGACCCAGTACTTC. It yields the protein CASSYRGRVETQYF.

The rearrangement links TRBV11-2 to TRBJ2-2; 8 bases fit TRBD1. Germline CDR1 and CDR2: SGHAT and FQNNGV. J was trimmed by 6 bases and V by 1 base; bases with no gene match: 7. There are 16 residues in the CDR3. CDR3 sequence reads: CASSLGVRGLAGELFF. The CDR3 nucleotides are TGTGCCAGCAGCTTAGGTGTCAGGGGGCTTGCCGGGGAGCTGTTTTTT.

This clonotype was seen more than once but under ten times. The chain carries TRBV12-3 or TRBV12-4 and TRBJ2-7, with D uncertain. CDR3 length: 14 amino acids. The V and J ends lost 6 bases and 12 bases respectively, with 24 bases between them. CDR3 in DNA: TGTGCCAGCAGCCAGAGTTGGACGGAGAATCACCTGTACTTC. It is translated as CASSQSWTENHLYF.

This CDR3 reads CASSGSRAYYGNEQFF. In DNA, the CDR3 is TGTGCCAGTAGTGGCAGCAGGGCCTATTATGGGAATGAGCAGTTCTTC. The chain carries TRBV19 and TRBJ2-1; a possible D gene is TRBD1 (5 bases). The CDR3 is 16 amino acids. Trimming left V 5 bases short and J 7 bases short, with 21 bases between. In germline, CDR1 is LNHDA, CDR2 SQIVND (reference sequence).

This clonotype came up a few times. This chain links TRBV24-1 with TRBJ2-2, with a tentative D call TRBD1 (6 bases). The CDR3 runs to 15 residues. V gave up 1 base and J gave up 6 bases, with 11 bases separating them. The germline V gene encodes CDR1 KGHDR and CDR2 SFDVKD. CDR3 sequence (DNA): TGTGCCACCAGTGATTTCGCCAGGGGCGCCGGGGAGCTGTTTTTT. It yields the protein CATSDFARGAGELFF.

This clonotype was picked up a small number of times. The chain recombines TRBV5-1 with TRBJ2-4; 11 bases match TRBD1. The CDR3 totals 15 residues. Germline CDR1 is SGHRS and CDR2 is YFSETQ. V dropped 0 bases and J dropped 5; count of bases not matched to a gene: 1. DNA of the CDR3: TGCGCCAGCAGCTTGGGGGGACAGGGGGAAAACATTCAGTACTTC. Translating gives CASSLGGQGENIQYF.

This clonotype was recorded a few times. This rearrangement joins TRBV5-1 to TRBJ2-3; the D is unclear. Trimming took 1 base from V and 1 from J, leaving 7 bases between them. The CDR3 is 14 residues long. Per the germline V gene, CDR1 is SGHRS and CDR2 is YFSETQ. The CDR3 nucleotides are TGCGCCAGCAGCTTGTCCTGGGGCACAGATACGCAGTATTTT. Residues: CASSLSWGTDTQYF.

The rearrangement links TRBV7-3 to TRBJ2-7; D might be TRBD2 (5 bases). The length of the CDR3 is 14 residues. V was pared by 1 base and J by 4 bases, with 11 bases between. From germline, CDR1 is SGHTA and CDR2 FQGTGA. CDR3 sequence (DNA): TGTGCCAGCAGCTTAAAGGGAGAATGGTACGAGCAGTACTTC. Protein: CASSLKGEWYEQYF.

The table lists this clonotype with a few counts. This rearrangement joins TRBV4-1 to TRBJ1-5; D unresolved. The CDR3 has 17 amino acids. The germline gives CDR1 MGHRA, CDR2 YSYEKL. Trimming left V 2 bases short and J 4 bases short, with 18 bases between. As DNA, the CDR3 is TGCGCCAGCAGCCAATTCCCAGAAGCAGATAGTAATCAGCCCCAGCATTTT. Protein: CASSQFPEADSNQPQHF.

This clonotype was seen a few times. The J gene is TRBJ2-5, the V gene TRBV7-6, with 10 bases that match TRBD2. The CDR3 extends over 15 amino acids. The V gene's germline CDR1 is SGHVS and CDR2 FNYEAQ. V lost 1 base to trimming and J lost 5 bases; unmatched junction nucleotides: 4. CDR3 nucleotides: TGTGCCAGCAGCTTAGAACGGACTAGCGGCGAGACCCAGTACTTC. Protein: CASSLERTSGETQYF.

The chain links TRBV6-2 or TRBV6-3 to TRBJ1-5; D ambiguous. V lost 0 bases to trimming and J lost 0 bases, with 12 bases between them. Germline lookup yields CDR1 MNHEY and CDR2 SVGEGT. The CDR3 has 17 residues. The CDR3 spells CASSYSPTGNSNQPQHF. CDR3 nucleotide sequence: TGTGCCAGCAGTTACTCACCGACGGGCAATAGCAATCAGCCCCAGCATTTT.

This clonotype has a handful of counts. The V and J genes are TRBV12-3 or TRBV12-4 and TRBJ2-3, with TRBD2 matching 13 bases. This CDR3 is 15 amino acids long. J gave up 3 bases and V 6 bases, and 3 bases lay outside the gene matches. The CDR3 sequence is CASSTSGGVTDTQYF. CDR3 DNA sequence: TGTGCCAGCAGCACTAGCGGGGGGGTGACAGATACGCAGTATTTT.

This chain joins TRBV29-1 and TRBJ1-1; no reliable D call. CDR3 length: 13 residues. Germline assignment: CDR1 SQVTM and CDR2 ANQGSEA. With 5 bases removed from V and 0 bases from J, the gap between germline ends came to 10 bases. The CDR3 reads CSVHVVMNTEAFF. The CDR3 DNA follows: TGCAGCGTTCACGTAGTTATGAACACTGAAGCTTTCTTT.

This clonotype was recorded a few times. This chain joins TRBV7-3 and TRBJ2-6; D remains ambiguous. The CDR3 covers 13 residues. The V gene's germline CDR1 is SGHTA and CDR2 FQGTGA. Trimming pared 3 bases from V and 3 bases from J, leaving 3 bases between. CDR3 in amino acids: CASSFFGANVLTF. As DNA, the CDR3 is TGTGCCAGCAGCTTTTTTGGGGCCAACGTCCTGACTTTC.

This clonotype was seen a handful of times. This chain uses TRBV5-6 with TRBJ1-2; D ambiguous. The CDR3 is made up of 16 amino acids. Germline V gives CDR1 SGHDT, CDR2 YYEEEE. Trimming removed 0 bases from V and 3 bases from J, with 15 bases in between. CDR3 nucleotides: TGTGCCAGCAGCTTGGGTTGGGCCGGGGAGGACTATGGCTACACCTTC. Residues: CASSLGWAGEDYGYTF.

The gene calls are TRBV5-1 and TRBJ2-3; D is unclear. The CDR3 contains 15 residues. Trimming cost V 0 bases and J 1 base, with 9 bases left between them. CDR1 and CDR2 (germline): SGHRS, YFSETQ. The CDR3 DNA reads as TGCGCCAGCAGCTTGGCGACACCCGGCACAGATACGCAGTATTTT. It specifies CASSLATPGTDTQYF.

This rearrangement joins TRBV11-2 to TRBJ2-3; D perhaps matches TRBD1 (6 bases). V lost 6 bases and J lost 2, with 21 bases in between. The CDR3 extends over 17 amino acids. Germline V gene lookup returns CDR1 SGHAT and CDR2 FQNNGV. The CDR3 DNA sequence: TGTGCCAGCAGATCACAGGGTTTAATCCAGAACACAGATACGCAGTATTTT. This translates into CASRSQGLIQNTDTQYF.

The chain recombines TRBV12-3 or TRBV12-4 with TRBJ2-1, with TRBD2 matching 7 bases. The CDR3 has 16 residues. The junction had 13 bases not matched to a gene; V was cut back by 4 bases and J by 7 bases. The CDR3 DNA reads TGTGCCAGCAGTTCGAGGACTAGAGTCCCACAAAATGAGCAGTTCTTC. This gives the protein CASSSRTRVPQNEQFF.

In this sample, this clonotype turned up a few times. V is TRBV9 and J is TRBJ1-2; tentative D call: TRBD1 (6 bases). V lost 3 bases and J 8 bases, leaving 23 bases between the germline ends. Germline values: CDR1 SGDLS, CDR2 YYNGEE. The CDR3 sequence is 16 residues long. The CDR3 DNA reads as TGTGCCAGCAGCGGCCGAGCCCAAGGGGGGGCCGGAGGCTACACCTTC. Protein: CASSGRAQGGAGGYTF.

This clonotype has a handful of counts. The chain couples TRBV29-1 to TRBJ1-1, with unresolved D. V dropped 8 bases and J dropped 6 bases, with 16 bases sitting between them. The germline gives CDR1 SQVTM, CDR2 ANQGSEA. The CDR3 length is 12 residues. The CDR3, as DNA: TGCAGCAACGGACGGATTCATGCTGAAGCTTTCTTT. Encoded protein: CSNGRIHAEAFF.

There are a few counts of this clonotype. The chain uses TRBV4-3 and TRBJ2-1; TRBD2 matches 14 bases. V lost 6 bases, J lost 2 bases, and 18 bases stayed unmatched. CDR3 length equals 21 residues. CDR1 and CDR2 from the germline V gene are LGHNA and YSLEER. The DNA of the CDR3 is TGCGCCAGCAGGCTACTACACCCCTCGGGACTAGCGGGAGCCGCCTACAATGAGCAGTTCTTC. The encoded protein is CASRLLHPSGLAGAAYNEQFF.

The sample holds a few counts of this clonotype. J is TRBJ1-1 and V is TRBV5-1, with D perhaps matching TRBD1 (5 bases). Trimming removed 2 bases from V and 4 bases from J, with 15 bases in between. The germline gives CDR1 SGHRS, CDR2 YFSETQ. The CDR3 has 15 residues. The DNA of the CDR3 is TGCGCCAGCAGCTTCGACAGTATTGGGGGCACTGAAGCTTTCTTT. Translation gives CASSFDSIGGTEAFF.

This clonotype was seen a handful of times. The rearrangement joins TRBV12-3 or TRBV12-4 to TRBJ2-3; TRBD2 agrees at 8 bases. The CDR3 runs to 14 residues. J gave up 5 bases and V 6 bases, and 7 bases lay outside the gene matches. The DNA for the CDR3 is TGTGCCAGCAGACCACCCGGGGGGGGAGATACGCAGTATTTT. It specifies CASRPPGGGDTQYF.

This clonotype was counted a few times. The chain has TRBV9 and TRBJ2-1, with D uncertain. The CDR3 spans 16 residues. With 3 bases removed from V and 9 bases from J, the gap between germline ends came to 22 bases. Germline values: CDR1 SGDLS, CDR2 YYNGEE. The chain's CDR3 is CASSEIPRAGVGEQFF. Here the CDR3 DNA reads TGTGCCAGCAGCGAGATACCTAGGGCTGGGGTTGGTGAGCAGTTCTTC.

At least ten counts were recorded for this clonotype. CDR3 DNA: TGTGCCAGCAGCTTAGACCGCTATGGCTACACCTTC. Translation: CASSLDRYGYTF. V and J are TRBV7-2 and TRBJ1-2; D is unclear. CDR1 is SGHTA, CDR2 FQGNSA, per germline. The CDR3 loop spans 12 amino acids. V lost 1 base to trimming and J lost 4 bases, with 4 bases between them.

This chain joins TRBV12-3 or TRBV12-4 and TRBJ2-3, with 9 bases identical to TRBD1. The CDR3 sequence is 15 residues long. The V segment lost 5 bases and the J segment 2 bases; nucleotides outside the gene matches: 5. CDR3 DNA sequence: TGTGCCAGCAGTCGACAGGGGGTAAACACAGATACGCAGTATTTT. Its protein is CASSRQGVNTDTQYF.

The V call is TRBV3-1, the J call TRBJ2-1; 11 nucleotides agree with TRBD2. CDR1 is LGHDT and CDR2 is YNNKEL in the germline V gene (reference sequence). The J segment lost 7 bases and the V segment lost 1 base, leaving 9 bases of the junction unmatched. This CDR3 region has 17 residues. CDR3 nucleotide sequence: TGTGCCAGCAGCCAAGTAACCGGGACTAGCGGCGGAAATGAGCAGTTCTTC. Translating gives CASSQVTGTSGGNEQFF.